This is a list of T cell receptor beta chains from one sample in a study of vaccination effects on CD4 cells after COVID-19. The repertoire was sequenced with immunoSEQ multiplex PCR; TCRdb's copy has only in-frame clones and lacks some. Of over 45,000 clones listed, 67% were seen once; the top ten hold 4.5% to 6%. The antigens for these receptors are not known. Specimen: CD4+ T cells from PBMCs cultured without peptide, collected before COVID-19 vaccination. The receptors derive from a human donor who received a COVID-19 vaccine. The CDR3 runs from the conserved cysteine through the conserved F or W. Each record gives: clone size, J gene, V gene, D gene, CDR3 protein, CDR3 DNA. D genes are given only for firm matches. Clone sizes are given selectively: once, few, many, or a class where the clone is expanded.

>few|TRBJ2-3|TRBV15|-
CATSRDTDTQYF
TGTGCCACCAGCAGAGACACAGATACGCAGTATTTT
>once|TRBJ1-1|TRBV5-1|TRBD1
CASSFRDRGGNTEAFF
TGCGCCAGCAGCTTCCGGGACAGGGGGGGGAACACTGAAGCTTTCTTT
>-|TRBJ2-1|TRBV5-4|TRBD2
CASSKSGLAGERNEQFF
TGTGCCAGCAGCAAATCGGGACTAGCGGGGGAGAGGAATGAGCAGTTCTTC
>few|TRBJ1-2|TRBV28|TRBD1
CASSLGTGYGYTF
TGTGCCAGCAGTTTAGGGACAGGCTATGGCTACACCTTC
>-|TRBJ1-1|TRBV6-5|-
CASRPGQLNEAFF
TGTGCCAGCAGGCCCGGACAGCTAAATGAAGCTTTCTTT
>-|TRBJ1-1|TRBV9|-
CASGQGNTEAFF
TGTGCCAGTGGCCAAGGGAACACTGAAGCTTTCTTT
>-|TRBJ2-7|TRBV5-8|TRBD2
CASSQLLPGLAGEAYEQYF
TGTGCCAGCAGCCAGCTACTCCCGGGACTAGCGGGAGAGGCCTACGAGCAGTACTTC
>few|TRBJ1-2|TRBV2|-
CASSESGLTYGYTF
TGTGCCAGCAGTGAATCCGGACTGACATATGGCTACACCTTC
>-|TRBJ1-2|TRBV21-1|-
CASSKNSGTNGYTF
TGTGCCAGCAGCAAGAATTCCGGGACGAATGGCTACACCTTC
>-|TRBJ2-3|TRBV5-6|-
CASSLARDPGYF
TGTGCCAGCAGCTTGGCAAGGGACCCGGGATATTTT
>-|TRBJ1-1|TRBV10-3|-
CAISERGRGGTEAFF
TGTGCCATCAGTGAGAGGGGCAGGGGAGGGACTGAAGCTTTCTTT
>-|TRBJ1-1|TRBV9|-
CASSVGVGPEAFF
TGTGCCAGCAGCGTAGGTGTAGGGCCTGAAGCTTTCTTT
>few|TRBJ2-2|TRBV9|-
CASSVGGLSNTGELFF
TGTGCCAGCAGCGTAGGGGGGTTAAGTAACACCGGGGAGCTGTTTTTT
>few|TRBJ2-7|TRBV5-1|-
CASSLDPGGPYEQYF
TGCGCCAGCAGCTTGGATCCCGGGGGCCCATACGAGCAGTACTTC
>-|TRBJ1-2|TRBV5-1|-
CASSPQGIHGYTF
TGCGCCAGCAGCCCTCAGGGGATCCATGGCTACACCTTC
>-|TRBJ2-3|TRBV2|-
CASLLIAQQDTQYF
TGTGCCAGTCTACTCATAGCGCAGCAAGATACGCAGTATTTT
>-|TRBJ1-1|TRBV7-3|-
CASRLTLNTEAFF
TGTGCCAGCAGACTCACACTGAACACTGAAGCTTTCTTT